The 18 T cell receptor beta chains below all came from one sample that was sequenced in a study of T cells in Graves' hyperthyroidism and ophthalmopathy. TCR beta CDR3 sequences were amplified from RNA transcripts. The TCR CDR3 was amplified in a first-round RT-PCR using the HTBI primer set. TCRdb re-called the multiplex PCR reads with MiXCR, one entry per CDR3 protein. The profile covers roughly 520,000 distinct CDR3 sequences, with around 24% appearing a single time and around 11% taken by the ten largest. Material: blood. All receptors derive from a woman aged 30 to 39 with Graves' ophthalmopathy.

This clonotype was counted a few times. V gene TRBV5-1 combines with J gene TRBJ1-1; unclear D gene. Trimming took 2 bases from V and 1 from J, leaving 9 bases between them. CDR3 length equals 14 residues. CDR1 SGHRS and CDR2 YFSETQ come from the germline V gene. The CDR3 DNA reads TGCGCCAGCAGCTTTTCAAAAGGGAACACTGAAGCTTTCTTT. This codes for CASSFSKGNTEAFF. Looking up the rest from reference TRBV5-1 and TRBJ1-1 gives the full variable domain: KAGVTQTPRYLIKTRGQQVTLSCSPISGHRSVSWYQQTPGQGLQFLFEYFSETQRNKGNFPGRFSGRQFSNSRSEMNVSTLELGDSALYLCASSFSKGNTEAFFGQGTRLTVV.

In this sample, this clonotype turned up many times. The CDR3 nucleotides read TGTGCCTGGAGTAGACAGGGCTATGGCTACACCTTC. It specifies CAWSRQGYGYTF. This sequence joins TRBV30 and TRBJ1-2; 7 positions match TRBD1. The trim removed 2 bases at V and 4 bases at J, leaving 1 base unmatched. The germline V gene encodes CDR1 GTSNPN and CDR2 SVGIG (reference sequence). CDR3 length: 12 residues.

This clonotype was seen at least ten times. The CDR3 region is CASRRDSPYGYTF. For the CDR3, the DNA is TGCGCCAGCAGACGGGACAGCCCATATGGCTACACCTTC. This chain links TRBV5-1 with TRBJ1-2; 7 bases match TRBD1. The CDR3 runs 13 residues. In germline, CDR1 is SGHRS, CDR2 YFSETQ. Unmatched junction bases numbered 6, after V lost 5 bases and J lost 5 bases.

The sample holds many counts of this clonotype. The chain joins TRBV7-2 to TRBJ2-5; TRBD2 might be the D (7 bases). The CDR3 is 15 residues long. Per the germline V gene, CDR1 is SGHTA and CDR2 is FQGNSA. Trimming took off 4 bases at V and 2 bases at J, with 14 bases between the two ends. CDR3 DNA: TGTGCCAGCAGCTGGGGGGGGACACAACAAGAGACCCAGTACTTC. It specifies CASSWGGTQQETQYF.

This clonotype was seen at least ten times. This sequence joins TRBV20-1 and TRBJ2-7; D gene ambiguous. Trimming shortened V by 0 bases and J by 1 base, and 10 bases separated the two germline ends. Germline lookup yields CDR1 DFQATT and CDR2 SNEGSKA (reference sequence). CDR3 length: 14 amino acids. DNA for the CDR3: TGCAGTGCTAGAGATTACAGATTTTCCTACGAGCAGTACTTC. Residues: CSARDYRFSYEQYF.

V and J are TRBV6-1 and TRBJ1-5, with 8 bases that match TRBD1. Germline values: CDR1 MNHNS, CDR2 SASEGT. This CDR3 contains 15 residues. V shed 1 base and J 9 bases; nucleotides not matched to a gene: 8. The CDR3 DNA is TGTGCCAGCAGTGAAGGGGACAGGCCTTTCTCGCCCCAGCATTTT. Translated, it gives CASSEGDRPFSPQHF.

In the case of this clonotype: This may stem from a read error, because a much larger clone lies one nucleotide away. The chain uses TRBV19 and TRBJ2-5, with D possibly TRBD2 on 7 matching bases. The CDR3 covers 14 residues. CDR1 and CDR2 (germline): LNHDA, SQIVND (reference sequence). Trimming stripped 7 bases from V and 8 bases from J, with 20 bases between. As DNA, the CDR3 is TGTGCCAGTAAACAGGGAGGGACAACAGACACCCAGTACTTC. This translates into CASKQGGTTDTQYF. Drawing the rest from reference TRBV19 and TRBJ2-5, the complete variable domain is DGGITQSPKYLFRKEGQNVTLSCEQNLNHDAMYWYRQDPGQGLRLIYYSQIVNDFQKGDIAEGYSVSREKKESFPLTVTSAQKNPTAFYLCASKQGGTTDTQYFGPGTRLLVL.

This clonotype was recorded a few times. CDR3 nucleotides: TGCAGTGCCTCGGTAGGAGTAAGCAATCAGCCCCAGCATTTT. Its translation: CSASVGVSNQPQHF. The chain recombines TRBV20-1 with TRBJ1-5; D not resolved. V dropped 6 bases and J dropped 1 base, with 13 bases sitting between them. Germline lookup yields CDR1 DFQATT and CDR2 SNEGSKA (reference sequence). The CDR3 is made up of 14 amino acids.

This sequence joins TRBV2 and TRBJ2-5, with TRBD2 matching over 14 bases. Germline CDR1 SNHLY, CDR2 FYNNEI. With V trimmed by 6 bases and J by 5 bases, 5 bases remained unmatched. This CDR3 has 15 amino acids. Here the CDR3 reads CASRAGTSGSETQYF. The CDR3 DNA reads as TGTGCCAGCAGAGCCGGGACTAGCGGGAGTGAGACCCAGTACTTC.

This clonotype was seen at least ten times. V usage is TRBV6-2 or TRBV6-3 and J usage is TRBJ2-7; 10 bases map to TRBD1. Germline V gives CDR1 MNHEY, CDR2 SVGEGT. V trimming: 0 bases; J trimming: 5 bases; junction bases outside the gene matches: 7. The CDR3 totals 16 residues. This chain's CDR3 is CASSYSAGTGANEQYF. The CDR3 nucleotides are TGTGCCAGCAGTTACTCGGCAGGGACAGGGGCGAACGAGCAGTACTTC.

The chain combines TRBV12-3 or TRBV12-4 with TRBJ1-1; D is ambiguous. The length of the CDR3 is 15 residues. Trimming cost V 5 bases and J 0 bases, with 13 bases left between them. The CDR3: CASSSPVVLNTEAFF. In DNA, the CDR3 is TGTGCCAGCAGTAGCCCGGTAGTTCTGAACACTGAAGCTTTCTTT.

Many counts were recorded for this clonotype. The chain links TRBV20-1 to TRBJ1-1; D gene uncertain. The CDR3 contains 13 residues. Trimming stripped 0 bases from V and 5 bases from J, with 10 bases between. From germline, CDR1 is DFQATT and CDR2 SNEGSKA (reference sequence). CDR3: CSARDGERTEAFF. The DNA for the CDR3 is TGCAGTGCTAGAGATGGGGAGAGGACTGAAGCTTTCTTT.

Turning to this clonotype: This may be a read error, as it is one base from a much larger clone. The chain recombines TRBV3-1 with TRBJ2-5; possible D gene TRBD1, 7 bases. The CDR3 runs to 17 residues. The germline CDR1 and CDR2 sequences are LGHDT and YNNKEL (reference sequence). V lost 1 base and J 2 bases, leaving 17 bases between the germline ends. The CDR3 protein is CASSQGWDGGQQETQYF. CDR3 DNA sequence: TGTGCCAGCAGCCAAGGATGGGACGGGGGACAGCAAGAGACCCAGTACTTC.

This clonotype appeared many times. The chain carries TRBV12-3 or TRBV12-4 and TRBJ2-7; weak D call: TRBD2 (5 bases). V was clipped by 3 bases and J by 5 bases, with 11 bases between them. CDR3 length: 13 amino acids. The CDR3 DNA is TGTGCCAGCAGTTTGAATAGCGTTAACGAGCAGTACTTC. It yields the protein CASSLNSVNEQYF.

The CDR3 sequence: CATSDSGTGMGETQYF. For the CDR3, the DNA is TGTGCCACCAGTGATTCCGGGACAGGGATGGGTGAGACCCAGTACTTC. The rearrangement links TRBV24-1 to TRBJ2-5, with TRBD1 matching 9 bases. V gave up 2 bases and J gave up 5 bases; unmatched junction bases: 8. Germline assignment: CDR1 KGHDR and CDR2 SFDVKD. The CDR3 loop spans 16 amino acids.

This clonotype occurred a few times. The gene calls are TRBV3-1 and TRBJ2-7; D may correspond to TRBD1 or TRBD2 (5 bases each). The CDR3 extends over 15 amino acids. CDR1 is LGHDT, CDR2 YNNKEL, per germline (reference sequence). The V end lost 0 bases, the J end lost 5 bases, and 14 bases lay between the germline ends. This CDR3 is CASSQDTGPPNEQYF. CDR3 sequence (DNA): TGTGCCAGCAGCCAAGATACGGGACCGCCTAACGAGCAGTACTTC.

The chain couples TRBV20-1 to TRBJ1-5; D gene uncertain. The CDR3 consists of 14 residues. From germline, CDR1 is DFQATT and CDR2 SNEGSKA (reference sequence). V shed 1 base and J shed 2 bases, with 9 bases lying between them. CDR3 in amino acids: CSARGLSRNQPQHF. The DNA for the CDR3 is TGCAGTGCTAGAGGGCTCTCTCGCAATCAGCCCCAGCATTTT.

This clonotype was observed at least ten times. This rearrangement joins TRBV6-1 to TRBJ1-1, with D possibly being TRBD1 (5 bases). Trimming took off 6 bases at V and 2 bases at J, with 10 bases between the two ends. CDR1 is MNHNS and CDR2 is SASEGT in the germline V gene. This CDR3 is 13 amino acids long. DNA of the CDR3: TGTGCCAGCAGGTGGGGGGGTAACACTGAAGCTTTCTTT. Amino acids: CASRWGGNTEAFF.